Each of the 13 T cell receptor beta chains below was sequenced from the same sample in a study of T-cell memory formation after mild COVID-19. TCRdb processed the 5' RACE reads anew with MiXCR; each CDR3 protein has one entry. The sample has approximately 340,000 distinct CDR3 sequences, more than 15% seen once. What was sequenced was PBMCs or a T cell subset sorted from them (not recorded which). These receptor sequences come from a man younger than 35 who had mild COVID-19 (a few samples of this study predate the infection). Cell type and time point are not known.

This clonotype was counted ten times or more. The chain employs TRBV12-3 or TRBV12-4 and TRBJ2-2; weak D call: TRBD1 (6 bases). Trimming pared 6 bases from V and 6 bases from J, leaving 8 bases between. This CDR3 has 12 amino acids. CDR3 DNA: TGTGCCAGCAGCCAGGGGTCCGGGGAGCTGTTTTTT. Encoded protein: CASSQGSGELFF.

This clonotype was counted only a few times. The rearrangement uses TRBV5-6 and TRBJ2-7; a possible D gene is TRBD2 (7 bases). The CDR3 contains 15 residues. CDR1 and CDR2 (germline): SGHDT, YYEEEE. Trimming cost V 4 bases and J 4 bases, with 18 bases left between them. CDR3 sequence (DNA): TGTGCCAGCAGCCCCGGGACACCGGGACTATACGAGCAGTACTTC. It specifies CASSPGTPGLYEQYF.

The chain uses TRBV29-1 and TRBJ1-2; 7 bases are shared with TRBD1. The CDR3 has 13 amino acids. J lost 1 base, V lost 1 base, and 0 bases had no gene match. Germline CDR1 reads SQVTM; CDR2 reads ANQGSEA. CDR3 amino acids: CSVEGDSNYGYTF. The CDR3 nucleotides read TGCAGCGTTGAAGGGGACAGTAACTATGGCTACACCTTC.

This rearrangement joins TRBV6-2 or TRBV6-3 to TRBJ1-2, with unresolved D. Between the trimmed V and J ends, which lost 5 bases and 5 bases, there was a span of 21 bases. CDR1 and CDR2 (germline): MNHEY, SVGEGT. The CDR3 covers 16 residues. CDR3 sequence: CASSARRPRPIYGYTF. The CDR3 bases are TGTGCCAGCAGTGCCAGGCGACCCAGACCCATATATGGCTACACCTTC.

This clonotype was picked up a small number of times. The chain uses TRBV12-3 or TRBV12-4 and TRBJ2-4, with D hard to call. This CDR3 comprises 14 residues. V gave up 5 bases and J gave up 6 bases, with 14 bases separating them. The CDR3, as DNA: TGTGCCAGCAGTCGGTGGGATTCCGGAAACATTCAGTACTTC. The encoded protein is CASSRWDSGNIQYF.

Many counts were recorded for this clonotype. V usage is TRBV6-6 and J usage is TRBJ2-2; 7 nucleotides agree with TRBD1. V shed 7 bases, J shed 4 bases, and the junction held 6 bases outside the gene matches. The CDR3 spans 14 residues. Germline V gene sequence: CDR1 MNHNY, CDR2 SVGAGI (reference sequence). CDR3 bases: TGTGCCAGCAATAAGGGGGCGAGCACCGGGGAGCTGTTTTTT. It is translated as CASNKGASTGELFF.

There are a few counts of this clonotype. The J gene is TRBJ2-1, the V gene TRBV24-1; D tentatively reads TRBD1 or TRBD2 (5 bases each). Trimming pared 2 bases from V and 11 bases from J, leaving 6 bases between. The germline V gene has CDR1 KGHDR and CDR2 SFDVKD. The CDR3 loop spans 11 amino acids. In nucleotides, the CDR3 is TGTGCCACCAGTGATTCGGGACAGCAGTTCTTC. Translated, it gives CATSDSGQQFF.

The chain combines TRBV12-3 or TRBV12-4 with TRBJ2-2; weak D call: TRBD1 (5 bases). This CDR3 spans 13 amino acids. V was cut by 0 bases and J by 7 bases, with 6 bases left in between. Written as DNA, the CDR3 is TGTGCCAGCAGTTTAGCAGGGGTCGGGGAGCTGTTTTTT. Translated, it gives CASSLAGVGELFF.

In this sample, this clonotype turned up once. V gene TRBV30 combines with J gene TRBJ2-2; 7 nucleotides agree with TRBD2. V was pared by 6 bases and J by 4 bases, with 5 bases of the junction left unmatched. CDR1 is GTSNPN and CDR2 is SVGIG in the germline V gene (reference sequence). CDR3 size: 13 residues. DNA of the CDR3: TGTGCCTGCTGGGGGGGGGTCACCGGGGAGCTGTTTTTT. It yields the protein CACWGGVTGELFF.

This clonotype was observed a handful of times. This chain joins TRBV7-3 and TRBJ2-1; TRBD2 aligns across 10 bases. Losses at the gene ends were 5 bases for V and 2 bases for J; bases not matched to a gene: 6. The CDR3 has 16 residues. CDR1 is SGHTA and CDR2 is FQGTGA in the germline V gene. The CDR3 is CASSARGLAPYNEQFF. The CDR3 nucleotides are TGTGCCAGCAGCGCCCGGGGACTAGCGCCCTACAATGAGCAGTTCTTC.

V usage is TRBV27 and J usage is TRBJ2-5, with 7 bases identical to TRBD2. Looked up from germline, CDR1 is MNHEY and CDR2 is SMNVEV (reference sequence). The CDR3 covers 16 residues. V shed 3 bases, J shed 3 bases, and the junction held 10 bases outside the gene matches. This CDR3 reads CASSFMAGDGEETQYF. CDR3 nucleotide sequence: TGTGCCAGCAGTTTTATGGCGGGGGACGGCGAAGAGACCCAGTACTTC.

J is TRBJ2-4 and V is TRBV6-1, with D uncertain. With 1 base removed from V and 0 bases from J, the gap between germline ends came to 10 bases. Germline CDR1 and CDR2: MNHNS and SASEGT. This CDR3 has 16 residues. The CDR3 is CASSEGPTLAKNIQYF. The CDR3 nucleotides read TGTGCCAGCAGTGAAGGCCCTACCCTAGCCAAAAACATTCAGTACTTC.

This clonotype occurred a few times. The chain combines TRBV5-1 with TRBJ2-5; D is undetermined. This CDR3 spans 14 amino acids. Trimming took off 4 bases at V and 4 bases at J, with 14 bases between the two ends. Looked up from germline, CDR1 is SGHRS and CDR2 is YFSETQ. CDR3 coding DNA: TGCGCCAGCAGCCCGGACCCGAACACAGAGACCCAGTACTTC. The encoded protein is CASSPDPNTETQYF.